This TCR beta chain was sequenced during a study of cytomegalovirus exposure and HLA in healthy donors. Study observations and caveats: Associated with cytomegalovirus, according to the listing, were approximately 160 TCR beta chains.

The V end lost 5 bases, the J end lost 4 bases, and 17 bases lay between the germline ends. Germline V gene data show CDR1 as LNHDA and CDR2 as SQIVND (reference sequence). The CDR3 spans 15 residues. Sequenced by immunoSEQ multiplex PCR; TCRdb stores in-frame clones only, minus some. The sample consists of more than 300,000 clones, roughly 85% of them appearing once. Comment on this clone: Antigen specificity is unknown.

Specimen: PBMCs. This receptor was identified in a woman aged 18-29 years in good health and CMV-seronegative. The chain recombines TRBV19 with TRBJ1-1; TRBD1 is a possible D gene (5 bases). CDR3 sequence: CASSAPPWGVTEAFF. DNA of the CDR3: TGTGCCAGTAGTGCCCCGCCCTGGGGGGTCACTGAAGCTTTCTTT. Variable domain in full (rest from reference TRBV19 and TRBJ1-1): DGGITQSPKYLFRKEGQNVTLSCEQNLNHDAMYWYRQDPGQGLRLIYYSQIVNDFQKGDIAEGYSVSREKKESFPLTVTSAQKNPTAFYLCASSAPPWGVTEAFFGQGTRLTVV.